This TCR beta chain was obtained from a study of persistence of HIV-infected CD4 T cells. Study outcomes and limitations: Within sorted populations, more oligoclonal TCRs accompanied more oligoclonal proviruses.

The libraries were made with immunoSEQ version 4 in survey mode. Each sample used up to 1 ug genomic DNA diluted to 8.5 to 10 ng/uL. Only in-frame clones appear in the TCRdb table, and some are missing; sequencing was by immunoSEQ multiplex PCR. The sample includes tens of thousands of clones, 70% seen only once; the top ten take roughly 1.4%. Turning to this clone: Its antigen remains unidentified.

Cells were stimulated with overlapping HIV-1 Gag 15-mer peptides. Sorting of responding CD4+ T cells relied on upregulated CD40 ligand together with CD69. The CDR3 loop spans 14 amino acids. V was cut by 1 base and J by 6 bases, with 13 bases left in between. CDR1 KGHSH and CDR2 LQKENI come from the germline V gene. The sequence derives from an adult man with HIV who was CMV-seropositive. This sequence joins TRBV18 and TRBJ2-7; a weak D match, TRBD1 (5 bases). The input for sequencing was CD4+ T cells sorted from PBMCs after approximately 19-hour stimulation, taken from a patient who received antiretroviral therapy. CDR3 in DNA: TGTGCCAGCTCACCACAGAGGTCGCAGGGCGAGCAGTACTTC. Translation: CASSPQRSQGEQYF.